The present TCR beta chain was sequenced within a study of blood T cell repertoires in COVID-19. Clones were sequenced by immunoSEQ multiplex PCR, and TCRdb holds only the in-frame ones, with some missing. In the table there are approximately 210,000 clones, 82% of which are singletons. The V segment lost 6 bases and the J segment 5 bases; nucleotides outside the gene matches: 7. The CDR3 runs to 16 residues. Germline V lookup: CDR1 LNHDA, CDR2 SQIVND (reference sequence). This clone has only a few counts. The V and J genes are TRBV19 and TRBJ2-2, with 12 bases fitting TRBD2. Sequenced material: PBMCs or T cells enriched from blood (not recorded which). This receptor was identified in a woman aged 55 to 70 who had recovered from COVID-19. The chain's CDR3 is CASSPTSGRRTGELFF. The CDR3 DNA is TGTGCCAGTAGCCCTACTAGCGGGAGGAGGACCGGGGAGCTGTTTTTT.